This T cell receptor (beta chain) is drawn from a study of T-cell reconstitution after alpha-beta-depleted transplantation in children. This CDR3 is 14 amino acids long. V was trimmed by 1 base and J by 4 bases, leaving 9 bases between them. Germline loops: CDR1 LGHDT, CDR2 YNNKEL (reference sequence). The TCRbeta library incorporated unique molecular identifiers. TCRdb reprocessed the PCR reads via MiXCR and lists one record per CDR3 protein. The profile shows hundreds of thousands of distinct CDR3 sequences, around 14% of them singletons. There are a few counts of this clonotype. The sequence derives from a girl aged 2-9 years with congenital amegakaryocytic thrombocytopenia, due to receive a stem cell transplant. The input for sequencing was PBMCs, taken before TCRalphabeta/CD19-depleted stem cell transplant. The rearrangement uses TRBV3-1 and TRBJ2-3; D is perhaps TRBD2 (5 bases). The CDR3 DNA reads as TGTGCCAGCAGCCAAGGGGCTAGCTCAGATACGCAGTATTTT. Its translation is CASSQGASSDTQYF.